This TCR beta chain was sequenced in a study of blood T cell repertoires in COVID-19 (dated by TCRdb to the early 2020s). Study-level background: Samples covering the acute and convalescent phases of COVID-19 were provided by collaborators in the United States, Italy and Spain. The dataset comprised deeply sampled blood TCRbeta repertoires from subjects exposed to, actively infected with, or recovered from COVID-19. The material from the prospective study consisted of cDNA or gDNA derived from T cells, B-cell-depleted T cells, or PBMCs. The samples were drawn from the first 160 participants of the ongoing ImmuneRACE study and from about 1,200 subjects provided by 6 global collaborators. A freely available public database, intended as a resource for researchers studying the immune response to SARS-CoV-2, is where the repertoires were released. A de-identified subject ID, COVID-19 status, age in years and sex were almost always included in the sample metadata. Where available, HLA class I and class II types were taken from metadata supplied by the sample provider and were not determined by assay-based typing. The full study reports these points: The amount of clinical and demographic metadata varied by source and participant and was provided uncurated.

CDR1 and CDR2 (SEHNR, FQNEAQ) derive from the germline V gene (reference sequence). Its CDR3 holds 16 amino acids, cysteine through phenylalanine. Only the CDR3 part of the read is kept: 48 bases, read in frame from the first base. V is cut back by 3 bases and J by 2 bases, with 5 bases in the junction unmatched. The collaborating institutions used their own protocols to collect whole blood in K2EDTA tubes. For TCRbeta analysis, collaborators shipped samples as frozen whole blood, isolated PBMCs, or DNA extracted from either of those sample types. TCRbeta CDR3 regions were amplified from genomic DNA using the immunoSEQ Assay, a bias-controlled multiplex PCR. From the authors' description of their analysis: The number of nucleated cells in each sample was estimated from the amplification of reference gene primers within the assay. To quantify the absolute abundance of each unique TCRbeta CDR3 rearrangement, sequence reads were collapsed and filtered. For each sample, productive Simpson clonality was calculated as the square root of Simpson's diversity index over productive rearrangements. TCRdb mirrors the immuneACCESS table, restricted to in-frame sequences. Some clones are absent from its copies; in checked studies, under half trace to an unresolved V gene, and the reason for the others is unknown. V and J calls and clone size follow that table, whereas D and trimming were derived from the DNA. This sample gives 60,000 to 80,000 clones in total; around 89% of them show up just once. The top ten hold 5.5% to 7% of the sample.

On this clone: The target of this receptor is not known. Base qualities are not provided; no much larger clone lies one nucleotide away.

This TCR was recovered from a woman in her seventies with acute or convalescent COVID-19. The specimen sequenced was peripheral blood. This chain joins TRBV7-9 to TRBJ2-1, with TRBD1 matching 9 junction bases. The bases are TGTGCCAGCAGCTTCGGGACAGGGAAAACCTACAATGAGCAGTTCTTC. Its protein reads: CASSFGTGKTYNEQFF.